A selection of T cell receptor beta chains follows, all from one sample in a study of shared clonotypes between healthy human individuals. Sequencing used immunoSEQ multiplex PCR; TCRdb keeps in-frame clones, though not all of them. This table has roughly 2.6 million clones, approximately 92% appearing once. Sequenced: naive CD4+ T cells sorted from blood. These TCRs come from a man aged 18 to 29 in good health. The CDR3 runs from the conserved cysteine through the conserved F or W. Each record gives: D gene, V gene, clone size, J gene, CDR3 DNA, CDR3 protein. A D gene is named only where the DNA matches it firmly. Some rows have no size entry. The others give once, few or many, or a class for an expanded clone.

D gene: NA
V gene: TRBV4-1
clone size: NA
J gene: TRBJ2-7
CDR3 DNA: TGCGCCAGCAGCCCCCTTCCGGTCGGGGGCCGATACGAGCAGTACTTC
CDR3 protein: CASSPLPVGGRYEQYF

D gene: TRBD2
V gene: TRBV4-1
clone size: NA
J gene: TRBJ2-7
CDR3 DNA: TGCGCCAGCAGCCAAGATAAAGGACTAGCGGGAGGAATTAACGAGCAGTACTTC
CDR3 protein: CASSQDKGLAGGINEQYF

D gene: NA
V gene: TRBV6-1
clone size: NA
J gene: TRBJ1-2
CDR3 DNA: TGTGCCAGCAGTGATGGAGCTTCTCGATACTACCTCTATGGCTACACCTTC
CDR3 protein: CASSDGASRYYLYGYTF

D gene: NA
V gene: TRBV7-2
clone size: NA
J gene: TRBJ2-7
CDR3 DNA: TGTGCCAGCAGCTCGGGGACACCCTCCTACGAGCAGTACTTC
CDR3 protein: CASSSGTPSYEQYF

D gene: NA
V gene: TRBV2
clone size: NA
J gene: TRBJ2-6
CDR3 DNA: TGTGCCAGCACTATAGGGTGGCTTTCTGGGGCCAACGTCCTGACTTTC
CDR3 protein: CASTIGWLSGANVLTF

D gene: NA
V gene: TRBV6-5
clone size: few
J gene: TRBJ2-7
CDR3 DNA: TGTGCCAGCAGCCAGGGGGGCGAGCAGTACTTC
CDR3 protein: CASSQGGEQYF

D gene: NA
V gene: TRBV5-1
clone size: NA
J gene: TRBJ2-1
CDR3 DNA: TGCGCCAGCAGCTTGGGGGACCCACGGTGGGATGAGCAGTTCTTC
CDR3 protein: CASSLGDPRWDEQFF

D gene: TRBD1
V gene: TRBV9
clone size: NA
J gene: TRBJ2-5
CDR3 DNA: TGTGCCAGCAGCATGTGGACAGGGCCCCAAGAGACCCAGTACTTC
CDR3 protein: CASSMWTGPQETQYF

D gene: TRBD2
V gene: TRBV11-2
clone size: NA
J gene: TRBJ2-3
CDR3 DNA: TGTGCCAGCAGTTCTCGCTGGACTAGTGGGGGGTTGGTTACAGATACGCAGTATTTT
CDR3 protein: CASSSRWTSGGLVTDTQYF

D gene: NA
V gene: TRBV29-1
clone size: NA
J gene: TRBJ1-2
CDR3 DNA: TGCAGCGGGGGACGGATCGAGGGCTACACCTTC
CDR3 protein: CSGGRIEGYTF

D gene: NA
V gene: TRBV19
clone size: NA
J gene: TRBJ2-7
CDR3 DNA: TGTGCCAGTAGGCGCGACACAGCCACCTACGAGCAGTACTTC
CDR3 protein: CASRRDTATYEQYF

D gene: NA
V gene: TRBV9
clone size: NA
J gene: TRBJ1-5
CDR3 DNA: TGTGCCAGCAGCGTAGGGGTAAGTTCCAATCAGCCCCAGCATTTT
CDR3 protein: CASSVGVSSNQPQHF

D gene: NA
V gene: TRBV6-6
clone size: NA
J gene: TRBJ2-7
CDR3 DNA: TGTGCCAGCAGTACACAGGGCTACGAGCAGTACTTC
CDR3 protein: CASSTQGYEQYF

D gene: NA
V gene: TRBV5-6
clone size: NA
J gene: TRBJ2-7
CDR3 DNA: TGTGCCAGCTCCCGCCAGGTTAGCTCCTACGAGCAGTACTTC
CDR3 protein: CASSRQVSSYEQYF